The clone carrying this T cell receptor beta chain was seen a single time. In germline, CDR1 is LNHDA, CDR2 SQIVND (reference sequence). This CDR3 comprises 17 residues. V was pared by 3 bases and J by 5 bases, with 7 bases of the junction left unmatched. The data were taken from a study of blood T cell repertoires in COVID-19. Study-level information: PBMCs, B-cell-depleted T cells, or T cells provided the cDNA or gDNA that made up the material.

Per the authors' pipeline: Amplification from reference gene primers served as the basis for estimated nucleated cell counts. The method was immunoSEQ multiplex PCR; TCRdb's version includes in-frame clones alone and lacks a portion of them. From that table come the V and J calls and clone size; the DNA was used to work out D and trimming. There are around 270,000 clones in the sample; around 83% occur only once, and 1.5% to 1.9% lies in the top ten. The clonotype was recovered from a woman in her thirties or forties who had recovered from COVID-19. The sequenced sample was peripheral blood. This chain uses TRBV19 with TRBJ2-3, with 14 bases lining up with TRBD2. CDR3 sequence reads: CASSMWGLAGAGDTQYF. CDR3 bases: TGTGCCAGTAGTATGTGGGGACTAGCGGGGGCCGGAGATACGCAGTATTTT.